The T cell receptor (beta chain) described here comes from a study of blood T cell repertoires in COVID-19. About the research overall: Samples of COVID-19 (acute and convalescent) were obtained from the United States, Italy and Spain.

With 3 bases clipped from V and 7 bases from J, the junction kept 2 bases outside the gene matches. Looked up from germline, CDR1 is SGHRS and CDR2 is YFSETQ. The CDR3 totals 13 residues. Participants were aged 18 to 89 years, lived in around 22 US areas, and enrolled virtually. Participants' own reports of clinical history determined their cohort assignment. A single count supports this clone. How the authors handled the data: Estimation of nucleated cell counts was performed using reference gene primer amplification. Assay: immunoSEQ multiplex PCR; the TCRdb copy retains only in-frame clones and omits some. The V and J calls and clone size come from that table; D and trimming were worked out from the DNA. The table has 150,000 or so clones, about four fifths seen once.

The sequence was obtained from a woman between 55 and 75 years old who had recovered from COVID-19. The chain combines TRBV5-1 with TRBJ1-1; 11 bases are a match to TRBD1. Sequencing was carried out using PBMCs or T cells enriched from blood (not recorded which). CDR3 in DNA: TGCGCCAGCAGCTGGACAGGGGGCAATGAAGCTTTCTTT. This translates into CASSWTGGNEAFF.